These T cell receptor beta chains were read from a single sample in a study of T cells after yellow fever vaccination. TCRdb independently ran MiXCR on the 5' RACE reads; one entry per CDR3 protein. This sample carries 500,000 to 650,000 distinct CDR3 sequences, about 15% of them seen once, and the ten largest clones take 15% to 20%. The sequences come from PBMCs, collected 5 to 6 days after the first yellow fever vaccination. Receptor source: a man younger than 35 who received the YFV17D yellow fever vaccine. Both conserved end residues are part of each CDR3. D genes are given only for firm matches. Some rows mark clone size as missing; the rest say once, few, many or name a class of expanded clone.

TRBV7-2	TRBJ1-4	-	-	CASSLGPAGNEKLFF	TGTGCCAGCAGCCTGGGCCCGGCGGGTAATGAAAAACTGTTTTTT
TRBV7-9	TRBJ1-1	few	-	CASSLVVSNTEAFF	TGTGCCAGCAGCTTAGTAGTATCGAACACTGAAGCTTTCTTT
TRBV12-3/TRBV12-4	TRBJ2-7	few	TRBD1	CASTSGQGAYEQYF	TGTGCCAGCACCTCGGGACAGGGGGCCTACGAGCAGTACTTC
TRBV6-1	TRBJ2-5	few	TRBD1	CASRATGGETQYF	TGTGCCAGCAGGGCGACAGGGGGAGAGACCCAGTACTTC
TRBV19	TRBJ2-5	-	-	CASSMWGNQETQYF	TGTGCCAGTAGTATGTGGGGGAACCAAGAGACCCAGTACTTC
TRBV4-3	TRBJ2-1	many	TRBD1	CASSHPTRQGGYNEQFF	TGCGCCAGCAGCCACCCCACCCGACAGGGGGGCTACAATGAGCAGTTCTTC
TRBV24-1	TRBJ1-2	few	-	CATSDYRSGKFGYTF	TGTGCCACCAGTGATTATCGATCGGGGAAATTCGGCTACACCTTC
TRBV2	TRBJ2-7	few	TRBD1	CASSDRRGRVYEQYF	TGTGCCAGCAGTGACCGCAGGGGGCGCGTCTACGAGCAGTACTTC
TRBV27	TRBJ1-2	-	-	CASTRQTGVGGYTF	TGTGCCAGCACACGACAGACGGGTGTGGGGGGCTACACCTTC
TRBV4-3	TRBJ2-1	-	-	CASSQESQDLNEQFF	TGCGCCAGCAGCCAAGAATCACAGGATCTCAATGAGCAGTTCTTC
TRBV12-3/TRBV12-4	TRBJ1-5	-	TRBD1	CASSLSGGQPQHF	TGTGCCAGCAGTTTATCAGGGGGTCAGCCCCAGCATTTT
TRBV6-1	TRBJ2-5	few	-	CASRPTRGGETQYF	TGTGCCAGCAGACCAACCAGGGGGGGAGAGACCCAGTACTTC
TRBV7-2	TRBJ2-2	-	-	CASSFRTAGELFF	TGTGCCAGCAGCTTCAGGACCGCCGGGGAGCTGTTTTTT
TRBV12-3/TRBV12-4	TRBJ1-1	-	-	CASSYRRVTEAFF	TGTGCCAGCAGCTACAGGAGAGTCACTGAAGCTTTCTTT
TRBV6-1	TRBJ2-3	-	TRBD2	CASSEAAGGTTDTQYF	TGTGCCAGCAGTGAAGCAGCGGGGGGTACCACAGATACGCAGTATTTT
TRBV20-1	TRBJ2-3	-	TRBD2	CSAPMLAVSTDTQYF	TGCAGTGCTCCCATGCTAGCGGTGAGCACAGATACGCAGTATTTT
TRBV28	TRBJ1-1	-	-	CASSLSDGKRAFF	TGTGCCAGCAGTTTATCGGACGGTAAAAGAGCTTTCTTT
TRBV4-3	TRBJ2-1	few	-	CASSGRMSSYNEQFF	TGCGCCAGCAGCGGGCGAATGAGCTCCTACAATGAGCAGTTCTTC
TRBV7-2	TRBJ2-3	-	-	CASSRGDDTDTQYF	TGTGCCAGCAGCCGAGGGGACGACACAGATACGCAGTATTTT
TRBV12-3/TRBV12-4	TRBJ2-6	-	-	CASSFEGRPSSGANVLTF	TGTGCCAGCAGTTTCGAAGGACGCCCGAGCTCTGGGGCCAACGTCCTGACTTTC
TRBV5-1	TRBJ2-1	many	TRBD1	CASSTGTGGARSYNEQFF	TGCGCCAGCAGCACCGGGACAGGGGGTGCCCGCTCCTACAATGAGCAGTTCTTC
TRBV7-2	TRBJ2-5	few	-	CASSDSGLEETQYF	TGTGCCAGCAGCGATTCGGGACTGGAAGAGACCCAGTACTTC
TRBV6-2/TRBV6-3	TRBJ2-3	few	TRBD1	CASRQDRRYTDTQYF	TGTGCCAGCAGACAGGACAGGCGGTACACAGATACGCAGTATTTT
TRBV7-3	TRBJ2-2	few	TRBD1	CASSQYRGTGELFF	TGTGCCAGCAGCCAATACAGGGGCACCGGGGAGCTGTTTTTT
TRBV7-2	TRBJ2-2	few	TRBD2	CASSLVGSGGGELFF	TGTGCCAGCAGCTTAGTTGGTAGCGGGGGCGGGGAGCTGTTTTTT